One T cell receptor (beta chain) is described in this entry. What it binds is unknown. The V gene lost 5 bases and the J gene lost 4 bases, with 21 bases spanning the gap. Germline V gene lookup returns CDR1 SGHTA and CDR2 FQGNSA. This CDR3 has 17 amino acids. Via MiXCR, TCRdb re-called the reads, giving one row per CDR3 protein. The sample contains roughly 920,000 distinct CDR3 sequences, 30% to 40% of which appear only once. The entry originates in a study of T cell repertoires in cytomegalovirus infection. The genes are TRBV7-2 and TRBJ2-1; D may match TRBD1 or TRBD2 (7 bases each). The receptor's source is a human donor in good health (CMV status not recorded). Some clones in this sample may be carry-over from other donors' samples. The input for sequencing was cultured CD8+ T cells from PBMCs, taken from culture after CMV antigen stimulation. For the CDR3, the DNA is TGTGCCAGCAGCCCCCCAGGGGGAGCGGGGCAGTACAATGAGCAGTTCTTC. Translated, it gives CASSPPGGAGQYNEQFF. Combining the CDR3 with reference TRBV7-2 and TRBJ2-1 gives the whole variable domain GAGVSQSPSNKVTEKGKDVELRCDPISGHTALYWYRQSLGQGLEFLIYFQGNSAPDKSGLPSDRFSAERTGGSVSTLTIQRTQQEDSAVYLCASSPPGGAGQYNEQFFGPGTRLTVL.